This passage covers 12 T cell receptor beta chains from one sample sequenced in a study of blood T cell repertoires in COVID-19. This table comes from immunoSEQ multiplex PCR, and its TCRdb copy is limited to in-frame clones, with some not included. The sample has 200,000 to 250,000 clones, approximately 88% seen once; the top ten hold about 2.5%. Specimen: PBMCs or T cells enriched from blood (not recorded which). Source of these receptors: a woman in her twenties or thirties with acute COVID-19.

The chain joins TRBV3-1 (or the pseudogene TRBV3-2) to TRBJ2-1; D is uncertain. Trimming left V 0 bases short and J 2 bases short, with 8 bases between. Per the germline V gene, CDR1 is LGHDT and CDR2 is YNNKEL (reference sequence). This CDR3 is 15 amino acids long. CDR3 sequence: CASSQDRVTYNEQFF. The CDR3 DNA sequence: TGTGCCAGCAGCCAAGATAGAGTTACCTACAATGAGCAGTTCTTC.

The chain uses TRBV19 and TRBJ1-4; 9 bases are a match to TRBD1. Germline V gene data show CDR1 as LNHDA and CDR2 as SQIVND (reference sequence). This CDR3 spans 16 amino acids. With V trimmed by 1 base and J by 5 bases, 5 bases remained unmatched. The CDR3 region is CASSIGAGTGNEKLFF. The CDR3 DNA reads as TGTGCCAGTAGTATAGGGGCCGGGACAGGGAATGAAAAACTGTTTTTT.

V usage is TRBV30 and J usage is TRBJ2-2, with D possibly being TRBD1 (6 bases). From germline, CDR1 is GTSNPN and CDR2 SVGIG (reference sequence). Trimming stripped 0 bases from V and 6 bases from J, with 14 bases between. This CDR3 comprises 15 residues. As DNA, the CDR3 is TGTGCCTGGAGTGTTCGGGACATCGAGGCCGGGGAGCTGTTTTTT. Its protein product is CAWSVRDIEAGELFF.

The CDR3 nucleotides are TGTGCCAGCAGCGAGCCCGGCCTGGGGCGATCACCCCTCCACTTT. It is translated as CASSEPGLGRSPLHF. The chain carries TRBV7-9 and TRBJ1-6; D is possibly TRBD1 (5 bases). Germline lookup yields CDR1 SEHNR and CDR2 FQNEAQ (reference sequence). V was clipped by 5 bases and J by 10 bases, with 18 bases between them. The CDR3 runs to 15 residues.

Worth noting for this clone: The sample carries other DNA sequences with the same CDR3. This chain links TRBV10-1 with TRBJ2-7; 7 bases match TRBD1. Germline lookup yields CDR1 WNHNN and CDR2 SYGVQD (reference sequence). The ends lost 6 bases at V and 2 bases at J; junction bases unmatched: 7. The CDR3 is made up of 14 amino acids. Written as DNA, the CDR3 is TGCGCCAGCAGCGAAAGTACAGGGGCCTACGAGCAGTACTTC. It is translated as CASSESTGAYEQYF.

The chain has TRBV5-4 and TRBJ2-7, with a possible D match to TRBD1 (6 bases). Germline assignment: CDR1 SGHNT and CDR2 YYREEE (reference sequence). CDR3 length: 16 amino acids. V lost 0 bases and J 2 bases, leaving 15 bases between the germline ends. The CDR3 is CASSLDRESVAYEQYF. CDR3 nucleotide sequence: TGTGCCAGCAGCTTGGACAGGGAATCTGTCGCCTACGAGCAGTACTTC.

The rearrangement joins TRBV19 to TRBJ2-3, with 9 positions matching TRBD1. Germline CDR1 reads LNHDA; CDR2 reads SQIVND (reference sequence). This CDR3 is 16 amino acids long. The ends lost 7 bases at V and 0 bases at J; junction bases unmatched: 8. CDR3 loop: CASTIVGTGSTDTQYF. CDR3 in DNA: TGTGCCAGTACCATAGTGGGGACAGGGAGCACAGATACGCAGTATTTT. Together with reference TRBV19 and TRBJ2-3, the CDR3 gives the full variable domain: DGGITQSPKYLFRKEGQNVTLSCEQNLNHDAMYWYRQDPGQGLRLIYYSQIVNDFQKGDIAEGYSVSREKKESFPLTVTSAQKNPTAFYLCASTIVGTGSTDTQYFGPGTRLTVL.

Here the CDR3 reads CASSQEGLSGGSTDTQYF. The CDR3, as DNA: TGTGCCAGCAGCCAAGAGGGGCTTAGCGGGGGTAGCACAGATACGCAGTATTTT. The chain recombines TRBV3-1 (or the pseudogene TRBV3-2) with TRBJ2-3, with 9 bases aligning to TRBD2. V lost 0 bases and J lost 0; bases outside the gene matches: 7. This CDR3 is built from 18 residues. The germline V gene has CDR1 LGHDT and CDR2 YNNKEL (reference sequence).

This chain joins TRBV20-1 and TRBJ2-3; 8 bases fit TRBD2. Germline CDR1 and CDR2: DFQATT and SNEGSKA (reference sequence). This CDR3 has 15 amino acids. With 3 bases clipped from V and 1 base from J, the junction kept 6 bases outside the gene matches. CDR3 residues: CSASPPGLGTDTQYF. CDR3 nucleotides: TGCAGTGCTAGTCCCCCGGGACTAGGCACAGATACGCAGTATTTT.

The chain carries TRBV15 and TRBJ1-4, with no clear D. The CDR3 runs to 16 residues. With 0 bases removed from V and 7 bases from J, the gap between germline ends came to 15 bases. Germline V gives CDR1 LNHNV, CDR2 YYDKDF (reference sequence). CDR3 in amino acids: CATSRDIAATGEKLFF. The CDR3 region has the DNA TGTGCCACCAGCAGAGATATCGCAGCTACGGGTGAAAAACTGTTTTTT.

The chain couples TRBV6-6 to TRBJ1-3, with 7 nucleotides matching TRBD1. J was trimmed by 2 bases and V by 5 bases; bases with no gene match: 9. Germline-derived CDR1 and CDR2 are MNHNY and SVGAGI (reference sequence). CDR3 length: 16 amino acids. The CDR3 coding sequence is TGTGCCAGCAGTCGGACCACAGGGGCTGCTGGAAACACCATATATTTT. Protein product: CASSRTTGAAGNTIYF.

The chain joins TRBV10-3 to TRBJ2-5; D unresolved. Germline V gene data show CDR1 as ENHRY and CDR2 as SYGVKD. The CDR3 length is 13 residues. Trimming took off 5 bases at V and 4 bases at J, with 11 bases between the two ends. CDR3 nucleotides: TGTGCCATCAGTACCGCAGTCTCAGAGACCCAGTACTTC. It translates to CAISTAVSETQYF.